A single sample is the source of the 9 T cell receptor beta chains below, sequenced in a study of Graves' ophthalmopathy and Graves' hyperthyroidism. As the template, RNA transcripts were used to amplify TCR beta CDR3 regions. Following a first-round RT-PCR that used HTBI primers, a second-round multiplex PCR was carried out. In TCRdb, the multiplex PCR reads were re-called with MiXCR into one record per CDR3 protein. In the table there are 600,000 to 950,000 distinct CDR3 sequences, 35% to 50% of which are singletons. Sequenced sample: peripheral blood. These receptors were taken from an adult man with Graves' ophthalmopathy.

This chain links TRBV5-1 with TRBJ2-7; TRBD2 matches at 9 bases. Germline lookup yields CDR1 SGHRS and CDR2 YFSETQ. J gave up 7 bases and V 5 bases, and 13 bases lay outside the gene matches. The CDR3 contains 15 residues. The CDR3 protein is CASSLYIAGAGEQYF. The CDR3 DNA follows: TGCGCCAGCAGTTTATACATAGCGGGAGCGGGTGAGCAGTACTTC. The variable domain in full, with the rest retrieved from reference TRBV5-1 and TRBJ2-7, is KAGVTQTPRYLIKTRGQQVTLSCSPISGHRSVSWYQQTPGQGLQFLFEYFSETQRNKGNFPGRFSGRQFSNSRSEMNVSTLELGDSALYLCASSLYIAGAGEQYFGPGTRLTVT.

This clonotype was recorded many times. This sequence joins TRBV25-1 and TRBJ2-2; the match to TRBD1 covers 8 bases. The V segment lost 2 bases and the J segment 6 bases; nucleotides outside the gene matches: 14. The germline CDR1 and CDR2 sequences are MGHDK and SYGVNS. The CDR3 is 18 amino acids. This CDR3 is CASSEIARTGSAPGELFF. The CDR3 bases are TGTGCCAGCAGTGAAATAGCAAGGACAGGGTCCGCACCCGGGGAGCTGTTTTTT.

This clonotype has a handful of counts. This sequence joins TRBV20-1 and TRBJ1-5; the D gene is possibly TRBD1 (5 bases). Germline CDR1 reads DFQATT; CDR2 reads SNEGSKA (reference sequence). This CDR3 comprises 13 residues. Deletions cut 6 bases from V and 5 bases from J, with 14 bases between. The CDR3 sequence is CSARTGPDQPQHF. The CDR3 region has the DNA TGCAGTGCGCGCACAGGACCGGATCAGCCCCAGCATTTT.

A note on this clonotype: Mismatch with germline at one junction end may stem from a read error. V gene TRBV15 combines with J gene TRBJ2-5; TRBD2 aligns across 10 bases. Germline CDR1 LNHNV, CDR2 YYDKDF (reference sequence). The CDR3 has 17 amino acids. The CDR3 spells CATSRGSGTSAFNERFF. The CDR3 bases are TGTGCCACCAGCAGGGGTTCCGGGACTAGCGCGTTTAATGAGCGGTTCTTC.

CDR3 amino acids: CASSLGQGIGYGYTF. The CDR3 DNA reads as TGTGCCAGCAGCTTAGGACAGGGCATTGGCTATGGCTACACCTTC. The V and J genes are TRBV9 and TRBJ1-2; 8 nucleotides match TRBD1. CDR1 SGDLS and CDR2 YYNGEE come from the germline V gene. Germline trimming cut 4 bases from V and 4 bases from J; bases unmatched to any gene: 9. The CDR3 is made up of 15 amino acids.

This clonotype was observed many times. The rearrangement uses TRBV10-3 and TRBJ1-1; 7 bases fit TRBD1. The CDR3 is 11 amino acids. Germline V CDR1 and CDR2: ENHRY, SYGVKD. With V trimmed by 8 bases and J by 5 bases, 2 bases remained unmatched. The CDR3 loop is CAIRTGTEAFF. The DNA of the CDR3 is TGTGCCATCCGGACAGGAACTGAAGCTTTCTTT.

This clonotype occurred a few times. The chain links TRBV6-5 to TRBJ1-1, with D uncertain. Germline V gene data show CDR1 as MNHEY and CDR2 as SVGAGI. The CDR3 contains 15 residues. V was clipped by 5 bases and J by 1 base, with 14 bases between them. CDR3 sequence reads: CASSPGEGANTEAFF. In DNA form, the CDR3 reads TGTGCCAGCAGTCCCGGAGAGGGAGCGAACACTGAAGCTTTCTTT.

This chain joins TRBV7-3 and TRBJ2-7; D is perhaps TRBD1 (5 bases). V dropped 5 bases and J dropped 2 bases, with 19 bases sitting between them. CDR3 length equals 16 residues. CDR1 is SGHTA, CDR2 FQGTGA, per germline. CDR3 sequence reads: CASSKPNDRSPYEQYF. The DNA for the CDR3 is TGTGCCAGCAGCAAACCGAACGACAGATCCCCCTACGAGCAGTACTTC.

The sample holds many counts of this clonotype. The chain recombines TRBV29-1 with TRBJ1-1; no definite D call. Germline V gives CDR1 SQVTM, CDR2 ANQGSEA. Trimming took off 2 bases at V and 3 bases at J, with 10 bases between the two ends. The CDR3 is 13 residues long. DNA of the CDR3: TGCAGCGTTGAAAGCTGGAAGGACACTGAAGCTTTCTTT. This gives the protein CSVESWKDTEAFF.